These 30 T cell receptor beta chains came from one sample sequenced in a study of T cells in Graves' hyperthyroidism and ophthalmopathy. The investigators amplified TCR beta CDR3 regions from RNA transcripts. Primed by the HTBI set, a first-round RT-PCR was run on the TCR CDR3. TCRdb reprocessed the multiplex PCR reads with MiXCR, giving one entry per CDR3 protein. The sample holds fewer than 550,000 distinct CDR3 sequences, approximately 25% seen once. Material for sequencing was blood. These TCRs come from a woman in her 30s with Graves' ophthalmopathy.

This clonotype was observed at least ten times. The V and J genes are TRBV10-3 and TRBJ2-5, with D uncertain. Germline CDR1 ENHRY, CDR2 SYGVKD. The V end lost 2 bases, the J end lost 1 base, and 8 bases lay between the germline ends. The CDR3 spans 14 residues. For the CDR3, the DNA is TGTGCCATCAGTGAGCCGACACTCCAAGAGACCCAGTACTTC. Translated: CAISEPTLQETQYF.

The CDR3 here is CASSPTAGGPYEQYF. The CDR3, as DNA: TGTGCCAGCTCACCCACAGCGGGAGGGCCTTACGAGCAGTACTTC. This sequence joins TRBV18 and TRBJ2-7, with 10 bases lining up with TRBD2. The CDR3 is 15 residues long. The junction had 6 bases not matched to a gene; V was cut back by 3 bases and J by 4 bases. Germline-derived CDR1 and CDR2 are KGHSH and LQKENI.

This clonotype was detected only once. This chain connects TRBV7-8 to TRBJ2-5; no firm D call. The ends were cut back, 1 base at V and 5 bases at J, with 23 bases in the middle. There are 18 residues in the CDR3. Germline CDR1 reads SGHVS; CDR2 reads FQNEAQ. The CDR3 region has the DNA TGTGCCAGCAGCTTAGTATATGGCCGGAGTGGGGTAGGGGAGACCCAGTACTTC. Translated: CASSLVYGRSGVGETQYF.

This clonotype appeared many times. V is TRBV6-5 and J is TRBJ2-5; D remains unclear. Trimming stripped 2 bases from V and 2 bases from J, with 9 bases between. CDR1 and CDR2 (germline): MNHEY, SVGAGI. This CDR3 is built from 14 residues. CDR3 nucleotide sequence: TGTGCCAGCAGTTACGGGCCGGTACAAGAGACCCAGTACTTC. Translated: CASSYGPVQETQYF.

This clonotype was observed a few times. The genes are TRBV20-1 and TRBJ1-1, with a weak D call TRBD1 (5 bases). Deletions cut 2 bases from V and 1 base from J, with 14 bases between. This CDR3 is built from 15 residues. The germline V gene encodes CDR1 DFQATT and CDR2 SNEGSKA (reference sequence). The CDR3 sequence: CSARTGGGPNTEAFF. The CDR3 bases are TGCAGTGCTAGAACCGGTGGGGGACCGAACACTGAAGCTTTCTTT.

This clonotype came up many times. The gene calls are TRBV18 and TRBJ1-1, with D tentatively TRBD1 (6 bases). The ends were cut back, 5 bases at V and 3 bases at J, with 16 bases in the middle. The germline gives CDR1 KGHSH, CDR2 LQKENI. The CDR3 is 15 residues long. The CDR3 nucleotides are TGTGCCAGCTCAAGGGGGGCGAGTGTGGACACTGAAGCTTTCTTT. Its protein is CASSRGASVDTEAFF.

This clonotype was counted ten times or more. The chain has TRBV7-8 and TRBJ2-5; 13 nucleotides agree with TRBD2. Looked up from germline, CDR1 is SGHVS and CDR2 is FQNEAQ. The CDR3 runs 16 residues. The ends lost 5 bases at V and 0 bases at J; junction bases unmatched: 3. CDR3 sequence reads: CASSKLAGGYQETQYF. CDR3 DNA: TGTGCCAGCAGCAAACTAGCGGGGGGGTACCAAGAGACCCAGTACTTC.

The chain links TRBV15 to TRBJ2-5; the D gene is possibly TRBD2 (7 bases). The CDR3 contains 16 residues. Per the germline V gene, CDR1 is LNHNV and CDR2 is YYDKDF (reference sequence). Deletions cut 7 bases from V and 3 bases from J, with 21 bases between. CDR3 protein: CATNPRGPGTKETQYF. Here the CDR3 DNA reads TGTGCCACCAACCCGCGGGGGCCGGGTACCAAAGAGACCCAGTACTTC.

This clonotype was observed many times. CDR3 DNA sequence: TGTGCCAGCAGTTACTCAGCGGGGGACACCGGGGAGCTGTTTTTT. This translates into CASSYSAGDTGELFF. The rearrangement joins TRBV6-5 to TRBJ2-2, with 8 positions matching TRBD2. The V segment lost 0 bases and the J segment 3 bases; nucleotides outside the gene matches: 0. The germline V gene has CDR1 MNHEY and CDR2 SVGAGI. The CDR3 has 15 amino acids.

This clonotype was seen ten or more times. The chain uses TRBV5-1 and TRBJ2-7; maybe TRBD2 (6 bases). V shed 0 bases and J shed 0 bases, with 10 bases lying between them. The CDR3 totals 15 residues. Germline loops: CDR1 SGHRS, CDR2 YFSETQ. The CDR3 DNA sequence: TGCGCCAGCAGCTTGGTGGCGGGGAGCTCCTACGAGCAGTACTTC. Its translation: CASSLVAGSSYEQYF.

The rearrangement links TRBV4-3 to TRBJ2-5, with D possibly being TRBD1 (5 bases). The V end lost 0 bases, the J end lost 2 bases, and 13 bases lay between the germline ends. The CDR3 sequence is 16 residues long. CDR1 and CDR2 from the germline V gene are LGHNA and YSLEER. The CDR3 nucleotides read TGCGCCAGCAGCCAAGATCCCCGACAGCTACAAGAGACCCAGTACTTC. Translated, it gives CASSQDPRQLQETQYF.

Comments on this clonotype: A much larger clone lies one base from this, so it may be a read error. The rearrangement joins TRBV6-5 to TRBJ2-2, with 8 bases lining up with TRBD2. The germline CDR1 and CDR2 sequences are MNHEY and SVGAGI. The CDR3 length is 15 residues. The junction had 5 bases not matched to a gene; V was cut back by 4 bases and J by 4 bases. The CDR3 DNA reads TGTGCCAGCAGTTGCTCGGGGGGGATCACCGGGGAGCTGTTTTTT. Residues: CASSCSGGITGELFF.

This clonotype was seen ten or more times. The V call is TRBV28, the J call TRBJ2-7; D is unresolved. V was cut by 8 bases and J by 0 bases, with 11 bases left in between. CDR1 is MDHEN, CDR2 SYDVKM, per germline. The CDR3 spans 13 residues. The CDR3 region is CASFEHGSYEQYF. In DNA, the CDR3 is TGTGCCAGCTTCGAACATGGCTCCTACGAGCAGTACTTC.

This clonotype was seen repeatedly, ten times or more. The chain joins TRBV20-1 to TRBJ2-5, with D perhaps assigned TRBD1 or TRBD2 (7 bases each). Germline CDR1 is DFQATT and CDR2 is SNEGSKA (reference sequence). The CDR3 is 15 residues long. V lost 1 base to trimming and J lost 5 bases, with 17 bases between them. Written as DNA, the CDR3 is TGCAGTGCTAGAGGAAGCGGGAACAGGGGTGAGACCCAGTACTTC. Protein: CSARGSGNRGETQYF.

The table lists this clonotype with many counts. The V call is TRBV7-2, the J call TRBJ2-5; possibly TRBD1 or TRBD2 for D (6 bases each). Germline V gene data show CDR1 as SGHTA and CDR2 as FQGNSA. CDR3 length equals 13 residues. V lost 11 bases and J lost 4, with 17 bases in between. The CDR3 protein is CAEGGGLGETQYF. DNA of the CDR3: TGTGCCGAGGGGGGTGGTTTAGGAGAGACCCAGTACTTC.

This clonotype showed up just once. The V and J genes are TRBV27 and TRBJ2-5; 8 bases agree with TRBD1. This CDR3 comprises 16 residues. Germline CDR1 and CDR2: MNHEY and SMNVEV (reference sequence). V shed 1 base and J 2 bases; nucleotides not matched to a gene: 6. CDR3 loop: CASSLYHDRGQETQYF. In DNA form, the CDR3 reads TGTGCCAGCAGTTTATATCACGACAGGGGTCAAGAGACCCAGTACTTC.

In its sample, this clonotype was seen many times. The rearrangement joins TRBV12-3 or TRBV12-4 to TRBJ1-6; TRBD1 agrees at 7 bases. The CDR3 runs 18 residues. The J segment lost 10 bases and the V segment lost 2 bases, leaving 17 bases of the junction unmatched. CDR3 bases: TGTGCCAGCAGTTTATTCTACGCGACAGGGCTCGAAGGATCACCCCTCCACTTT. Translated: CASSLFYATGLEGSPLHF.

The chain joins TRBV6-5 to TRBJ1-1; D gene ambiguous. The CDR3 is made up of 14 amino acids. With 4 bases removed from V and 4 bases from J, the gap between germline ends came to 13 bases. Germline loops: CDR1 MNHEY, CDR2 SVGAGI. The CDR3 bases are TGTGCCAGCAGTTTTCGGACCTGGAGCACTGAAGCTTTCTTT. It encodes CASSFRTWSTEAFF.

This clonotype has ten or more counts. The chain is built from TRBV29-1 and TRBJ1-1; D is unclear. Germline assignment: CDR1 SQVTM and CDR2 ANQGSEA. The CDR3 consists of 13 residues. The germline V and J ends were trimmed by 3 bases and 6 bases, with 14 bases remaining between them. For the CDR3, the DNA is TGCAGCGTTGATTTAGATTTCAGGCCTGAAGCTTTCTTT. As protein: CSVDLDFRPEAFF.

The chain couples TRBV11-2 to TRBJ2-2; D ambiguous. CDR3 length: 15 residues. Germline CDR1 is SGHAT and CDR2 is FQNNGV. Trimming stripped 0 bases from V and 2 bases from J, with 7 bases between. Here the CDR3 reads CASSLEGLNTGELFF. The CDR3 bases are TGTGCCAGCAGCTTAGAAGGTCTTAACACCGGGGAGCTGTTTTTT. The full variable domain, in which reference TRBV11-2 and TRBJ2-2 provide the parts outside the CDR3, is EAGVAQSPRYKIIEKRQSVAFWCNPISGHATLYWYQQILGQGPKLLIQFQNNGVVDDSQLPKDRFSAERLKGVDSTLKIQPAKLEDSAVYLCASSLEGLNTGELFFGEGSRLTVL.

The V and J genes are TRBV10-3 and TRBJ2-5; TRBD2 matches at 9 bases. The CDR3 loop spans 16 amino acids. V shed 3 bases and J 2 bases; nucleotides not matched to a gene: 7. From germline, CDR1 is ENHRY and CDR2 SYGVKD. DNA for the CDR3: TGTGCCATCAGTGATGTCCCTAGCGGGAAACAAGAGACCCAGTACTTC. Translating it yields CAISDVPSGKQETQYF.

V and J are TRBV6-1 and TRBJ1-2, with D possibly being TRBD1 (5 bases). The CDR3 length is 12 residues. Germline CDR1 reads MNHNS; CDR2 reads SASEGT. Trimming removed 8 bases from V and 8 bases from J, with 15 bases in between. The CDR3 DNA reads TGTGCCAGCGAGGAGGCAGGGAAAGGCTACACCTTC. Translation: CASEEAGKGYTF.

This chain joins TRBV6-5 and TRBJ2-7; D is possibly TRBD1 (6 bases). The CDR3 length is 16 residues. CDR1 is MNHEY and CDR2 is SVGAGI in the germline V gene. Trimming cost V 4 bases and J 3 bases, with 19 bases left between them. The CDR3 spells CASSSLRAGAVYEQYF. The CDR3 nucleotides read TGTGCCAGCAGTTCCCTCCGGGCAGGGGCCGTCTACGAGCAGTACTTC.

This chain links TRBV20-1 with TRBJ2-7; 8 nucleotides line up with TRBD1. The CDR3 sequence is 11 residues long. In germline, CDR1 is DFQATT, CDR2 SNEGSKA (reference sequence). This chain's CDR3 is CGADRGYEQYF. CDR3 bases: TGCGGAGCCGACAGGGGCTACGAGCAGTACTTC.

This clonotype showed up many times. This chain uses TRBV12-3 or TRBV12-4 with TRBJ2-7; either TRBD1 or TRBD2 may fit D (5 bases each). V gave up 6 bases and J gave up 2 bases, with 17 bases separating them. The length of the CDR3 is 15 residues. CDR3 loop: CASSQSPGPTYEQYF. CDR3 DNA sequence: TGTGCCAGCAGCCAGAGCCCGGGGCCTACCTACGAGCAGTACTTC.

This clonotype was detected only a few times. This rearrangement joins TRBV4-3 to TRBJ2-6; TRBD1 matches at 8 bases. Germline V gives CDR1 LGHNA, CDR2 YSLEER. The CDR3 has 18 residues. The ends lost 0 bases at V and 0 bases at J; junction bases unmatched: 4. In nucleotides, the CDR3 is TGCGCCAGCAGCCAAGACGGGACAGGAAACTCTGGGGCCAACGTCCTGACTTTC. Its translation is CASSQDGTGNSGANVLTF.

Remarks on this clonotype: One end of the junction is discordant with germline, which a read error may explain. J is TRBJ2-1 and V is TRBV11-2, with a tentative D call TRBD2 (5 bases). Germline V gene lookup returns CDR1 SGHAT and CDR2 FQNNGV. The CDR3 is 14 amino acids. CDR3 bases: TGTGCCAGCGGCCCGGGAAATAGCTACAATGAGAAGTTCTTC. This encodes CASGPGNSYNEKFF. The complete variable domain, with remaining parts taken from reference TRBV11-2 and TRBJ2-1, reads EAGVAQSPRYKIIEKRQSVAFWCNPISGHATLYWYQQILGQGPKLLIQFQNNGVVDDSQLPKDRFSAERLKGVDSTLKIQPAKLEDSAVYLCASGPGNSYNEKFFGPGTRLTVL.

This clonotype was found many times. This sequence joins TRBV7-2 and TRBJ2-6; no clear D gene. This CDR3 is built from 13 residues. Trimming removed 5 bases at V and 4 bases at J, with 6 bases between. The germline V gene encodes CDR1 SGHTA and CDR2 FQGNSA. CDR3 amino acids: CASSPQGANVLTF. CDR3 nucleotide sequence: TGTGCCAGCAGCCCGCAAGGGGCCAACGTCCTGACTTTC.

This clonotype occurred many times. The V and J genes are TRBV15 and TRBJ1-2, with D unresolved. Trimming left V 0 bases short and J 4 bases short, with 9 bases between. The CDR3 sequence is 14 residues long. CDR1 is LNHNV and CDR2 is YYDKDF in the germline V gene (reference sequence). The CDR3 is CATSRDRGSYGYTF. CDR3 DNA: TGTGCCACCAGCAGAGATCGAGGATCCTATGGCTACACCTTC.

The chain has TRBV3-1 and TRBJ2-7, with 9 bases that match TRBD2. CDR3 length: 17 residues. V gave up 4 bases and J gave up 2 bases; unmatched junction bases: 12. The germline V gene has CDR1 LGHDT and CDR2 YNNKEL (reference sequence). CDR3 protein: CASSPAGGAGGTYEQYF. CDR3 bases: TGTGCCAGCAGCCCGGCGGGCGGAGCGGGGGGAACCTACGAGCAGTACTTC.